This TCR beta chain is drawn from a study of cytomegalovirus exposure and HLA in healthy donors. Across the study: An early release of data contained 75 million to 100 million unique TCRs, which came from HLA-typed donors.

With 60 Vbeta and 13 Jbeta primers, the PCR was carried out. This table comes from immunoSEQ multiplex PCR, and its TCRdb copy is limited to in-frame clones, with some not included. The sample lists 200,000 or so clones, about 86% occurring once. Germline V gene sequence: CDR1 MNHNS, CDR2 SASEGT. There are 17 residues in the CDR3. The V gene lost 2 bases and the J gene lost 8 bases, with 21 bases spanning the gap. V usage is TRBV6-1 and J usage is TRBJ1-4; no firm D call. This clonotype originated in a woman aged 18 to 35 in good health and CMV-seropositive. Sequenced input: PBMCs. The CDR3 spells CASSESPVGSIGEKLFF. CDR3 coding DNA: TGTGCCAGCAGTGAATCTCCGGTGGGTAGTATCGGGGAAAAACTGTTTTTT.